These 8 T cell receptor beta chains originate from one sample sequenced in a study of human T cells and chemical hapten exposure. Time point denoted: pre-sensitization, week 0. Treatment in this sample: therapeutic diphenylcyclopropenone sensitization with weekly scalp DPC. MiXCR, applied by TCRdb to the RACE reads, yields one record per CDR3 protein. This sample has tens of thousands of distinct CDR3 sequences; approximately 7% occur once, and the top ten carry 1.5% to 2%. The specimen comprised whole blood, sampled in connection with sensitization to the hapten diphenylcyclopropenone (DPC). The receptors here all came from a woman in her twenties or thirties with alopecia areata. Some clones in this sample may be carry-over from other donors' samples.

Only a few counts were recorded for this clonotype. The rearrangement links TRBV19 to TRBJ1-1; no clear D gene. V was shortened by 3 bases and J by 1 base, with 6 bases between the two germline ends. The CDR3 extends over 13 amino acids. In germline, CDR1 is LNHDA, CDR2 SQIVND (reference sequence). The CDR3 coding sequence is TGTGCCAGTAGTATGGATCAGAACACTGAAGCTTTCTTT. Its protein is CASSMDQNTEAFF.

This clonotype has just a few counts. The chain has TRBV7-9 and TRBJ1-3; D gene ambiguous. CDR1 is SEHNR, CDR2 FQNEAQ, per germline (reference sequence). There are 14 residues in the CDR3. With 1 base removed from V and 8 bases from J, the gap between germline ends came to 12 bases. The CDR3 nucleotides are TGTGCCAGCAGCTTAGTCGGACCCCGTGACACCATATATTTT. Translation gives CASSLVGPRDTIYF.

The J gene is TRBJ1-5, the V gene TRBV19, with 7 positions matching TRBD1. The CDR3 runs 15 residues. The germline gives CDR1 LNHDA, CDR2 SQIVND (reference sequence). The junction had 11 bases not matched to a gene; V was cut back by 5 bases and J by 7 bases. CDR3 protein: CASSALDRAGQPQHF. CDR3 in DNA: TGTGCCAGTAGTGCCTTAGACAGGGCGGGACAGCCCCAGCATTTT. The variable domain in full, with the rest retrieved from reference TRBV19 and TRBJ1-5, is DGGITQSPKYLFRKEGQNVTLSCEQNLNHDAMYWYRQDPGQGLRLIYYSQIVNDFQKGDIAEGYSVSREKKESFPLTVTSAQKNPTAFYLCASSALDRAGQPQHFGDGTRLSIL.

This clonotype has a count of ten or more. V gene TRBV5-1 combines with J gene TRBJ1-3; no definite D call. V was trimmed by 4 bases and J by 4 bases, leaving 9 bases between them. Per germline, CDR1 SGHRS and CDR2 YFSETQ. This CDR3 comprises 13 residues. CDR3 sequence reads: CASSLEPGNTIYF. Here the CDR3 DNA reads TGCGCCAGCAGCCTGGAGCCCGGAAACACCATATATTTT.

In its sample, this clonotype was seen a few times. The CDR3 protein is CASSPLREADLYGYTF. CDR3 nucleotides: TGTGCCAGCTCACCACTTAGAGAGGCCGACCTCTATGGCTACACCTTC. The rearrangement uses TRBV18 and TRBJ1-2, with D uncertain. V lost 1 base and J lost 4, with 16 bases in between. Germline V gives CDR1 KGHSH, CDR2 LQKENI. The CDR3 consists of 16 residues. The variable domain in full, completed from reference TRBV18 and TRBJ1-2, reads NAGVMQNPRHLVRRRGQEARLRCSPMKGHSHVYWYRQLPEEGLKFMVYLQKENIIDESGMPKERFSAEFPKEGPSILRIQQVVRGDSAAYFCASSPLREADLYGYTFGSGTRLTVV.

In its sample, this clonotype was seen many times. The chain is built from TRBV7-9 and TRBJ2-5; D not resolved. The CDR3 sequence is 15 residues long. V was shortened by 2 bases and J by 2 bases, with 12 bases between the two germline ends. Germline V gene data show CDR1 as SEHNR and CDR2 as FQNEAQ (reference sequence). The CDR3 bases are TGTGCCAGCAGCTTAATATTGGCAGAGCAAGAGACCCAGTACTTC. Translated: CASSLILAEQETQYF.

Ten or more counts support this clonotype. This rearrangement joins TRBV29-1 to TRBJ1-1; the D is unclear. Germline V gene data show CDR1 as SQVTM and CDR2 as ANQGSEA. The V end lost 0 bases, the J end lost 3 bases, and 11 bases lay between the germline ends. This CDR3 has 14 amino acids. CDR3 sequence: CSVEDRSVDTEAFF. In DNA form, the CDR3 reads TGCAGCGTTGAAGATAGGTCGGTGGACACTGAAGCTTTCTTT.

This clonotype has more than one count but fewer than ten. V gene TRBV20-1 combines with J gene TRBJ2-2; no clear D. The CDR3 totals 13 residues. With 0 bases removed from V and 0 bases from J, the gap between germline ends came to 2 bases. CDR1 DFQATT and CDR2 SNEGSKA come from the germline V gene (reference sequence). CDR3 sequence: CSARDPNTGELFF. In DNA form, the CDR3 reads TGCAGTGCTAGAGACCCGAACACCGGGGAGCTGTTTTTT.